The rows below give T cell receptor beta chains drawn from one sample of a study of blood T cell repertoires in COVID-19. The protocol was immunoSEQ multiplex PCR, while the TCRdb copy is restricted to in-frame clones and leaves out a portion. The data show about 180,000 clones, 70% to 90% seen once. Sequenced sample: peripheral blood. Every receptor here comes from a woman aged 25 to 39 with acute or convalescent COVID-19. Both conserved end residues are part of each CDR3. The D gene is left open where the match is weak. Some rows mark clone size as missing; the rest say once, few, many or name a class of expanded clone.

clone size: -
V gene: TRBV6-1
D gene: -
J gene: TRBJ1-3
CDR3 protein: CASSDLGNTIYF
CDR3 DNA: TGTGCCAGCAGTGATCTGGGAAACACCATATATTTT

clone size: -
V gene: TRBV2
D gene: TRBD1
J gene: TRBJ2-5
CDR3 protein: CASSRDRVQETQYF
CDR3 DNA: TGTGCCAGCAGCCGGGACAGGGTCCAAGAGACCCAGTACTTC

clone size: -
V gene: TRBV18
D gene: -
J gene: TRBJ2-3
CDR3 protein: CASSPGVTDTQYF
CDR3 DNA: TGTGCCAGCTCACCAGGAGTCACAGATACGCAGTATTTT

clone size: -
V gene: TRBV7-2
D gene: -
J gene: TRBJ1-5
CDR3 protein: CASSLDSSNQPQHF
CDR3 DNA: TGTGCCAGCAGCCTAGACAGTAGCAATCAGCCCCAGCATTTT

clone size: -
V gene: TRBV11-2
D gene: TRBD2
J gene: TRBJ2-5
CDR3 protein: CASSLELPSGRETQYF
CDR3 DNA: TGTGCCAGCAGCTTAGAGCTCCCTAGCGGGAGAGAGACCCAGTACTTC

clone size: -
V gene: TRBV5-1
D gene: -
J gene: TRBJ1-1
CDR3 protein: CASSSSPGGMNTEAFF
CDR3 DNA: TGCGCCAGCAGCTCGTCCCCTGGAGGAATGAACACTGAAGCTTTCTTT

clone size: once
V gene: TRBV2
D gene: TRBD1
J gene: TRBJ1-4
CDR3 protein: CASKGASATNEKLFF
CDR3 DNA: TGTGCCAGCAAGGGGGCAAGTGCAACTAATGAAAAACTGTTTTTT

clone size: few
V gene: TRBV12-3/TRBV12-4
D gene: -
J gene: TRBJ2-1
CDR3 protein: CASSLVANEQFF
CDR3 DNA: TGTGCCAGCAGTTTAGTGGCTAATGAGCAGTTCTTC

clone size: -
V gene: TRBV29-1
D gene: TRBD2
J gene: TRBJ2-3
CDR3 protein: CSAGTRLAGEGQYF
CDR3 DNA: TGCAGCGCTGGGACTCGGCTAGCGGGAGAGGGGCAGTATTTT

clone size: -
V gene: TRBV14
D gene: TRBD2
J gene: TRBJ2-5
CDR3 protein: CASSPRTSANQETQYF
CDR3 DNA: TGTGCCAGCAGCCCCCGGACTAGCGCTAACCAAGAGACCCAGTACTTC

clone size: -
V gene: TRBV30
D gene: -
J gene: TRBJ2-2
CDR3 protein: CAWSRFEELFF
CDR3 DNA: TGTGCCTGGAGTCGGTTTGAGGAGCTGTTTTTT

clone size: -
V gene: TRBV5-1
D gene: -
J gene: TRBJ2-6
CDR3 protein: CASSLLTSGANVLTF
CDR3 DNA: TGCGCCAGCAGCTTGTTAACATCTGGGGCCAACGTCCTGACTTTC

clone size: once
V gene: TRBV5-1
D gene: -
J gene: TRBJ1-6
CDR3 protein: CASSLTLQGNNSPLHF
CDR3 DNA: TGCGCCAGCAGCTTAACCCTACAGGGTAATAATTCACCCCTCCACTTT

clone size: -
V gene: TRBV6-9
D gene: TRBD2
J gene: TRBJ2-1
CDR3 protein: CASSPSPGLESNEQFF
CDR3 DNA: TGTGCCAGCAGCCCCTCACCGGGACTAGAGAGCAATGAGCAGTTCTTC

clone size: -
V gene: TRBV7-2
D gene: TRBD1
J gene: TRBJ2-7
CDR3 protein: CASSLSGQAYEQYF
CDR3 DNA: TGTGCCAGCAGCTTATCCGGACAGGCCTACGAGCAGTACTTC

clone size: -
V gene: TRBV28
D gene: TRBD2
J gene: TRBJ2-7
CDR3 protein: CASSGSSGRPYEQYF
CDR3 DNA: TGTGCCAGCAGTGGCTCTAGCGGACGGCCCTACGAGCAGTACTTC

clone size: -
V gene: TRBV2
D gene: -
J gene: TRBJ2-1
CDR3 protein: CASGQGYEQFF
CDR3 DNA: TGTGCCAGTGGTCAGGGTTATGAGCAGTTCTTC

clone size: -
V gene: TRBV25-1
D gene: -
J gene: TRBJ2-1
CDR3 protein: CASSEYSNNEQFF
CDR3 DNA: TGTGCCAGCAGTGAATACAGTAACAATGAGCAGTTCTTC

clone size: -
V gene: TRBV7-7
D gene: -
J gene: TRBJ2-1
CDR3 protein: CASSAFGGEQFF
CDR3 DNA: TGTGCTAGCAGCGCATTCGGAGGAGAACAGTTCTTC

clone size: -
V gene: TRBV7-8
D gene: -
J gene: TRBJ2-2
CDR3 protein: CASSMTGFRRGELFF
CDR3 DNA: TGTGCCAGCAGCATGACAGGTTTCCGTAGGGGGGAGCTGTTTTTT

clone size: few
V gene: TRBV7-9
D gene: TRBD2
J gene: TRBJ2-7
CDR3 protein: CASSSGTRPYEQYF
CDR3 DNA: TGTGCCAGCAGCTCTGGGACTAGGCCATACGAGCAGTACTTC

clone size: -
V gene: TRBV4-1
D gene: -
J gene: TRBJ2-7
CDR3 protein: CASSQAPPAEQYF
CDR3 DNA: TGCGCCAGCAGCCAGGCACCCCCCGCCGAGCAGTACTTC

clone size: -
V gene: TRBV6-2/TRBV6-3
D gene: -
J gene: TRBJ2-1
CDR3 protein: CASSSPGGPYNEQFF
CDR3 DNA: TGTGCCAGCAGTTCGCCTGGGGGCCCCTACAATGAGCAGTTCTTC

clone size: -
V gene: TRBV7-8
D gene: -
J gene: TRBJ1-1
CDR3 protein: CASSLATASRMNTEAFF
CDR3 DNA: TGTGCCAGCAGCTTAGCAACTGCCTCGAGAATGAACACTGAAGCTTTCTTT

clone size: -
V gene: TRBV29-1
D gene: TRBD1
J gene: TRBJ1-4
CDR3 protein: CSVVQGAGEKLFF
CDR3 DNA: TGCAGCGTTGTTCAGGGGGCAGGGGAAAAACTGTTTTTT

clone size: -
V gene: TRBV19
D gene: TRBD1
J gene: TRBJ1-1
CDR3 protein: CATTGTGAPHRTEAFF
CDR3 DNA: TGTGCCACGACCGGGACAGGAGCCCCGCATAGGACTGAAGCTTTCTTT

clone size: -
V gene: TRBV20-1
D gene: TRBD1
J gene: TRBJ1-2
CDR3 protein: CSASDRGLGYTF
CDR3 DNA: TGCAGTGCTAGTGACAGGGGGCTAGGCTACACCTTC

clone size: -
V gene: TRBV28
D gene: TRBD2
J gene: TRBJ2-7
CDR3 protein: CASSFPLAGIHF
CDR3 DNA: TGTGCCAGCAGTTTTCCCTTAGCGGGGATCCACTTC

clone size: -
V gene: TRBV27
D gene: -
J gene: TRBJ1-2
CDR3 protein: CASSRSGNYGYTF
CDR3 DNA: TGTGCCAGCAGCCGATCAGGGAACTATGGCTACACCTTC

clone size: -
V gene: TRBV7-2
D gene: -
J gene: TRBJ2-3
CDR3 protein: CASSLFIGTDTQYF
CDR3 DNA: TGTGCCAGCAGCTTATTTATAGGCACAGATACGCAGTATTTT

clone size: -
V gene: TRBV7-6
D gene: -
J gene: TRBJ1-3
CDR3 protein: CASSLEGDHSGNTIYF
CDR3 DNA: TGTGCCAGCAGCTTAGAGGGGGATCACTCTGGAAACACCATATATTTT

clone size: -
V gene: TRBV7-9
D gene: -
J gene: TRBJ2-2
CDR3 protein: CASSLLWRAYTGELFF
CDR3 DNA: TGTGCCAGCAGCCTCCTTTGGAGGGCTTACACCGGGGAGCTGTTTTTT

clone size: -
V gene: TRBV7-9
D gene: -
J gene: TRBJ2-5
CDR3 protein: CASSSQGGWGAEGTQYF
CDR3 DNA: TGTGCCAGCAGCTCCCAGGGGGGCTGGGGGGCGGAAGGAACCCAGTACTTC

clone size: -
V gene: TRBV24-1
D gene: -
J gene: TRBJ1-5
CDR3 protein: CATSDFSSNQPQHF
CDR3 DNA: TGTGCCACCAGTGATTTTAGTAGCAATCAGCCCCAGCATTTT

clone size: -
V gene: TRBV24-1
D gene: TRBD2
J gene: TRBJ2-5
CDR3 protein: CATSDLGTSGKETQYF
CDR3 DNA: TGTGCCACCAGTGATCTTGGGACTAGCGGTAAAGAGACCCAGTACTTC

clone size: once
V gene: TRBV9
D gene: -
J gene: TRBJ1-1
CDR3 protein: CASSVGGRGKTEAFF
CDR3 DNA: TGTGCCAGCAGCGTAGGCGGGCGGGGTAAGACTGAAGCTTTCTTT

clone size: few
V gene: TRBV5-1
D gene: -
J gene: TRBJ2-7
CDR3 protein: CASSFTGTNEQYF
CDR3 DNA: TGCGCCAGCAGCTTTACAGGGACGAACGAGCAGTACTTC

clone size: -
V gene: TRBV6-2/TRBV6-3
D gene: -
J gene: TRBJ2-7
CDR3 protein: CASSYMAGEQYF
CDR3 DNA: TGTGCCAGCAGTTACATGGCGGGGGAGCAGTACTTC

clone size: -
V gene: TRBV5-1
D gene: -
J gene: TRBJ2-3
CDR3 protein: CASSLGQVNTDTQYF
CDR3 DNA: TGCGCCAGCAGCTTGGGACAGGTTAACACAGATACGCAGTATTTT

clone size: -
V gene: TRBV5-1
D gene: -
J gene: TRBJ1-5
CDR3 protein: CARSLAGGEEPQHF
CDR3 DNA: TGCGCCCGCAGCTTGGCCGGGGGGGAGGAGCCCCAGCATTTT

clone size: -
V gene: TRBV5-4
D gene: -
J gene: TRBJ1-3
CDR3 protein: CASSLGSTHSGNTIYF
CDR3 DNA: TGTGCCAGCAGCCTTGGCAGTACCCACTCTGGAAACACCATATATTTT

clone size: -
V gene: TRBV28
D gene: -
J gene: TRBJ1-1
CDR3 protein: CASTPLAGLNTEAFF
CDR3 DNA: TGTGCCAGCACCCCCCTTGCGGGCTTGAACACTGAAGCTTTCTTT

clone size: -
V gene: TRBV7-7
D gene: TRBD1
J gene: TRBJ2-2
CDR3 protein: CASSPHPGQGNGELFF
CDR3 DNA: TGTGCTAGCAGCCCGCATCCGGGACAGGGGAATGGGGAGCTGTTTTTT

clone size: -
V gene: TRBV2
D gene: -
J gene: TRBJ2-5
CDR3 protein: CASREHKETQYF
CDR3 DNA: TGTGCCAGCAGGGAGCATAAAGAGACCCAGTACTTC

clone size: -
V gene: TRBV30
D gene: -
J gene: TRBJ2-3
CDR3 protein: CAWSPLAPDTQYF
CDR3 DNA: TGTGCCTGGAGTCCACTAGCCCCAGATACGCAGTATTTT

clone size: once
V gene: TRBV28
D gene: -
J gene: TRBJ1-1
CDR3 protein: CASSRNTEAFF
CDR3 DNA: TGTGCCAGCAGTCGTAACACTGAAGCTTTCTTT

clone size: once
V gene: TRBV28
D gene: -
J gene: TRBJ2-7
CDR3 protein: CASSRLSEVTYF
CDR3 DNA: TGTGCCAGCAGTCGACTGAGCGAGGTTACGTACTTC

clone size: -
V gene: TRBV7-9
D gene: TRBD1
J gene: TRBJ1-5
CDR3 protein: CASSLDLGTGINQPQHF
CDR3 DNA: TGTGCCAGCAGCTTAGATTTAGGGACAGGGATCAATCAGCCCCAGCATTTT

clone size: -
V gene: TRBV27
D gene: -
J gene: TRBJ1-2
CDR3 protein: CASRDRHYGYTF
CDR3 DNA: TGTGCCAGCAGAGACAGACACTATGGCTACACCTTC

clone size: -
V gene: TRBV7-9
D gene: -
J gene: TRBJ2-6
CDR3 protein: CATPRDMINYGGANVLTF
CDR3 DNA: TGTGCCACGCCTCGGGACATGATTAATTATGGTGGGGCCAACGTCCTGACTTTC

clone size: -
V gene: TRBV28
D gene: TRBD1
J gene: TRBJ1-6
CDR3 protein: CASRGGDRDYNSPLHF
CDR3 DNA: TGTGCCAGCAGGGGAGGGGACAGGGACTATAATTCACCCCTCCACTTT